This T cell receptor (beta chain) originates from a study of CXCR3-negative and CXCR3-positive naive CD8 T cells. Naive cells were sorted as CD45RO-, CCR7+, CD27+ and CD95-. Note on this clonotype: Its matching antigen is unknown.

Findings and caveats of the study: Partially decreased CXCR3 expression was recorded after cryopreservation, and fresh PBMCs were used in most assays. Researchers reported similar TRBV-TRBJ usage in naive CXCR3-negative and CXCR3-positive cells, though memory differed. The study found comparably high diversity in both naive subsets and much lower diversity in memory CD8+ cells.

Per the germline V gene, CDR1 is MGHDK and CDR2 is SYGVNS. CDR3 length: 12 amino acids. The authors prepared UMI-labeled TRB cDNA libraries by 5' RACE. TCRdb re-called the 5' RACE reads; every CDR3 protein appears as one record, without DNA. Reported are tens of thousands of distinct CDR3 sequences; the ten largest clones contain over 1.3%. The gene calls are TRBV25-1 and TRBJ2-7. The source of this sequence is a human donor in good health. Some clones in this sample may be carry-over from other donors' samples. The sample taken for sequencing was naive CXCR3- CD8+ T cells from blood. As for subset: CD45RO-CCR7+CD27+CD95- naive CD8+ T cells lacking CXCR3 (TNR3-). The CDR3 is CASSETMDEQYF.